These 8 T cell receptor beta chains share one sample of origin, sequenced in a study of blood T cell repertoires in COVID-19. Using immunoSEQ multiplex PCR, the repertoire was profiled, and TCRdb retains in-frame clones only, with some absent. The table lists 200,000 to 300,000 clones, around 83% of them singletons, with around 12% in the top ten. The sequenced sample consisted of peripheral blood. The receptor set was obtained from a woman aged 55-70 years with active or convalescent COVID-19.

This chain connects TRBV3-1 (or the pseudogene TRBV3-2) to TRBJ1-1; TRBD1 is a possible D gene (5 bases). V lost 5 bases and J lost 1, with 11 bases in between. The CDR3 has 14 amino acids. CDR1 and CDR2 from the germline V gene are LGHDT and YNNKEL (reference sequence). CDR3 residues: CASSYLGANTEAFF. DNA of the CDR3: TGTGCCAGCAGCTACCTAGGGGCGAACACTGAAGCTTTCTTT.

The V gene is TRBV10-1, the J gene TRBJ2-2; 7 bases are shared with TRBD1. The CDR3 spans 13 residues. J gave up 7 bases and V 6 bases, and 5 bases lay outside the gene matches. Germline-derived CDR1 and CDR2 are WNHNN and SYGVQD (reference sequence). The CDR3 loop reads CASRDDRVGELFF. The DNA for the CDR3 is TGCGCCAGCAGAGATGACAGGGTCGGGGAGCTGTTTTTT.

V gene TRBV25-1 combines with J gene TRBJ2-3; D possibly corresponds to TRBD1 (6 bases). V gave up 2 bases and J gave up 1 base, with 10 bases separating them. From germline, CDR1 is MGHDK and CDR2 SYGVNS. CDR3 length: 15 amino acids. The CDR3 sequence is CASSEAGVGTDTQYF. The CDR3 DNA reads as TGTGCCAGCAGTGAAGCAGGGGTGGGCACAGATACGCAGTATTTT. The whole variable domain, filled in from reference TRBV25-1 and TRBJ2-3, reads EADIYQTPRYLVIGTGKKITLECSQTMGHDKMYWYQQDPGMELHLIHYSYGVNSTEKGDLSSESTVSRIRTEHFPLTLESARPSHTSQYLCASSEAGVGTDTQYFGPGTRLTVL.

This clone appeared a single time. The CDR3: CASTSGQALSPLHF. The CDR3, as DNA: TGTGCCAGTACCTCGGGACAGGCCCTCTCACCCCTCCACTTT. V is TRBV19 and J is TRBJ1-6; 8 bases are shared with TRBD1. The CDR3 contains 14 residues. Trimming removed 7 bases from V and 10 bases from J; junction bases left unmatched: 9. The germline V gene has CDR1 LNHDA and CDR2 SQIVND (reference sequence).

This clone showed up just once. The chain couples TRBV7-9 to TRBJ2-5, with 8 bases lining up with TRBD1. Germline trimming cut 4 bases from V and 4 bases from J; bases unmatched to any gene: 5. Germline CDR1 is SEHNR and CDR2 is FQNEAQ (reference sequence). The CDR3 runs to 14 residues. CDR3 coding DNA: TGTGCCAGCAGCTCCGGACAGGGTATAGAGACCCAGTACTTC. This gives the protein CASSSGQGIETQYF.

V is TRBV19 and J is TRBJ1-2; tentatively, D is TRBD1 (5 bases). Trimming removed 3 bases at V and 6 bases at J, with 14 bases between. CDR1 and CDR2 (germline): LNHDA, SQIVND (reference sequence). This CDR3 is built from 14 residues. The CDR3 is CASSMGFREDGYTF. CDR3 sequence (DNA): TGTGCCAGTAGTATGGGTTTCAGGGAGGATGGCTACACCTTC. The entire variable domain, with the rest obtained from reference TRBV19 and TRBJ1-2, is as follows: DGGITQSPKYLFRKEGQNVTLSCEQNLNHDAMYWYRQDPGQGLRLIYYSQIVNDFQKGDIAEGYSVSREKKESFPLTVTSAQKNPTAFYLCASSMGFREDGYTFGSGTRLTVV.

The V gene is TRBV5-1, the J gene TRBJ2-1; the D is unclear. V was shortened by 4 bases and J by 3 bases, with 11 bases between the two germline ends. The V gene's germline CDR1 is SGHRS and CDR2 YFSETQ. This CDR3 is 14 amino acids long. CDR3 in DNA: TGCGCCAGCAGCCCGCAGCAGGTCTACAATGAGCAGTTCTTC. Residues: CASSPQQVYNEQFF.

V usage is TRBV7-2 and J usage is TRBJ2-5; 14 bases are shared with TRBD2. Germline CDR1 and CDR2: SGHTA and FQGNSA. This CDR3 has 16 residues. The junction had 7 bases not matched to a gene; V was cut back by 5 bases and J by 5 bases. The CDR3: CASSLRLAGGWETQYF. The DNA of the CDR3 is TGTGCCAGCAGCCTAAGACTAGCGGGGGGGTGGGAGACCCAGTACTTC.